A selection of T cell receptor beta chains follows, all from one sample in a study of CD8+ T cells in alopecia areata. Using immunoSEQ multiplex PCR, the repertoire was profiled, and TCRdb retains in-frame clones only, with some absent. The table includes approximately 210,000 clones, approximately 61% detected once. The source material was CD4+ T cells sorted from blood, sampled at week 24, from a patient treated with tofacitinib. Source of these receptors: a human donor with alopecia areata. Both conserved end residues are part of each CDR3. The D gene is left open where the match is weak.

J gene | V gene | D gene | CDR3 protein
TRBJ2-7 | TRBV6-9 | - | CASSYSKGYEQYF
TRBJ2-2 | TRBV14 | - | CASSEFNTGELFF
TRBJ1-1 | TRBV6-6 | - | CASLDTLTLNTEAFF
TRBJ2-3 | TRBV14 | - | CASSQGRVTDTQYF
TRBJ1-1 | TRBV29-1 | - | CSVERRQGETEAFF
TRBJ1-6 | TRBV7-2 | - | CASSLAGQNNSPLHF
TRBJ2-1 | TRBV30 | - | CAWSVIPGNEQFF
TRBJ1-1 | TRBV10-2 | TRBD1 | CASSVLGQGNSEAFF
TRBJ1-1 | TRBV2 | - | CASSVRQLNTEAFF
TRBJ2-7 | TRBV20-1 | - | CSARMTGEQYF
TRBJ1-6 | TRBV6-6 | TRBD1 | CASSRQGNSPLHF
TRBJ1-2 | TRBV29-1 | - | CSVVTDYGYTF
TRBJ2-2 | TRBV7-2 | - | CASSLRSLSGNTGELFF
TRBJ2-2 | TRBV2 | - | CASSVTVTGELFF
TRBJ1-1 | TRBV10-3 | - | CAGRRSLNTEAFF
TRBJ2-1 | TRBV11-2 | - | CASSFSFSRNEQFF
TRBJ2-2 | TRBV29-1 | - | CSVGGLNTGELFF
TRBJ1-2 | TRBV6-5 | - | CASTAGRGGYTF
TRBJ1-5 | TRBV4-3 | TRBD1 | CASSEGQGRNQPQHF
TRBJ2-1 | TRBV28 | - | CASPSRNEQFF
TRBJ2-5 | TRBV4-1 | - | CASSQGSFRETQYF
TRBJ2-7 | TRBV19 | - | CASSPGTYEQYF
TRBJ1-1 | TRBV4-3 | - | CASSQEYEGNTEAFF
TRBJ2-3 | TRBV11-3 | TRBD2 | CASSLSGGAGTDTQYF
TRBJ1-6 | TRBV4-3 | TRBD1 | CASSQDQGAYSPLHF
TRBJ1-2 | TRBV10-3 | TRBD1 | CAALMGQGRANYGYTF
TRBJ1-1 | TRBV11-3 | - | CASSTGPMNSEAFF
TRBJ2-1 | TRBV27 | TRBD2 | CASSALSGGQRQSEQFF
TRBJ2-7 | TRBV29-1 | - | CSVEPTGAHEQYF
TRBJ2-3 | TRBV5-6 | - | CASNGGRSTDTQYF
TRBJ2-3 | TRBV7-8 | - | CASSPLTRGPYADTQYF
TRBJ1-4 | TRBV25-1 | - | CASSEFEAAARKLFF
TRBJ2-7 | TRBV29-1 | - | CSVAPPGRREQYF